This T cell receptor (beta chain) was recorded in a study of CD8 T cells in ankylosing spondylitis. Germline V lookup: CDR1 SQVTM, CDR2 ANQGSEA. This CDR3 contains 17 residues. The V and J ends lost 6 bases and 0 bases, in that order; junction bases with no gene match: 13. Libraries for TCR beta were made by quantitative 5'-RACE with molecular barcodes. TCRdb used MiXCR to reprocess the 5' RACE reads, holding one entry per CDR3 protein. The table lists over 95,000 distinct CDR3 sequences, 8% to 10% of them singletons. This clonotype has a count of ten or more. This clonotype was sampled from a male donor with ankylosing spondylitis or in good health (not recorded which). The gene calls are TRBV29-1 and TRBJ2-5; 10 nucleotides align to TRBD2. The specimen sequenced was blood, either unsorted or a sorted T cell fraction (not recorded which). The CDR3 nucleotides are TGCAGCGTCGCGTATCTAGCGGGGGCGCAGTACCAAGAGACCCAGTACTTC. Translation: CSVAYLAGAQYQETQYF.